These 3 T cell receptor beta chains were sequenced from one sample in a study of control samples from healthy donors and cancer patients. The protocol was immunoSEQ multiplex PCR, while the TCRdb copy is restricted to in-frame clones and leaves out a portion. The sample contains 150,000 to 200,000 clones, around 93% of which appear only once. The specimen was blood. The source is a woman aged 60-70 years in good health.

The V gene is TRBV28, the J gene TRBJ1-2; 8 positions match TRBD1. This CDR3 spans 15 amino acids. Germline loops: CDR1 MDHEN, CDR2 SYDVKM. V gave up 2 bases and J gave up 7 bases; unmatched junction bases: 9. CDR3 loop: CASSLGQGTVGGYTF. In DNA form, the CDR3 reads TGTGCCAGCAGTTTAGGACAGGGTACCGTTGGTGGCTACACCTTC.

The CDR3 reads CASSSTGGTQYF. The CDR3 DNA follows: TGTGCCAGCAGCTCTACAGGGGGAACCCAGTACTTC. The V and J genes are TRBV13 and TRBJ2-5, with 8 bases that match TRBD1. The CDR3 has 12 amino acids. Germline CDR1 reads PRHDT; CDR2 reads FYEKMQ (reference sequence). V shed 4 bases and J 8 bases; nucleotides not matched to a gene: 3.

The V gene is TRBV6-6, the J gene TRBJ2-7, with TRBD2 identical over 8 bases. There are 16 residues in the CDR3. The V and J ends lost 0 bases and 1 base, in that order; junction bases with no gene match: 5. Per the germline V gene, CDR1 is MNHNY and CDR2 is SVGAGI (reference sequence). CDR3 in amino acids: CASSYSSGGRSYEQYF. CDR3 nucleotides: TGTGCCAGCAGTTACTCGAGCGGGGGTCGATCCTACGAGCAGTACTTC.